Each of the 3 T cell receptor beta chains below was sequenced from the same sample in a study of Ad26.COV2.S vaccination and SARS-CoV-2 variants. The assay was immunoSEQ multiplex PCR, and TCRdb's table has in-frame clones only and misses some. This sample has 200,000 to 300,000 clones, with around 88% found just once. Documented treatment: some 20 received Ad26.COV2.S at low or high dose, single or two shots; about 5 received placebo; per-sample allocation not given. The study sampled participants on day 63 after the first vaccine or placebo injection. The sequenced sample was peripheral blood, obtained in a trial of Ad26.COV2.S vaccine versus placebo. These receptors were taken from a person aged 18-60 years who received the Ad26.COV2.S COVID-19 vaccine or a placebo.

The chain combines TRBV7-9 with TRBJ2-1, with TRBD2 identical over 8 bases. J lost 4 bases, V lost 1 base, and 6 bases had no gene match. Germline CDR1 SEHNR, CDR2 FQNEAQ (reference sequence). CDR3 length: 16 amino acids. The CDR3 DNA reads TGTGCCAGCAGCTTAGGCCCGGGAGGGGCTTACAATGAGCAGTTCTTC. This codes for CASSLGPGGAYNEQFF.

The gene calls are TRBV19 and TRBJ1-4, with unresolved D. This CDR3 comprises 15 residues. Germline assignment: CDR1 LNHDA and CDR2 SQIVND (reference sequence). Trimming pared 3 bases from V and 12 bases from J, leaving 20 bases between. CDR3 region: CASSMSTPGRRELFF. CDR3 DNA sequence: TGTGCCAGTAGTATGAGCACACCGGGAAGGAGGGAACTGTTTTTT.

The V gene is TRBV5-1, the J gene TRBJ1-6; 10 bases are a match to TRBD1. Unmatched junction bases numbered 4, after V lost 4 bases and J lost 6 bases. Germline-derived CDR1 and CDR2 are SGHRS and YFSETQ. The CDR3 loop spans 15 amino acids. CDR3 nucleotide sequence: TGCGCCAGCAGCGGGGACAGGGGCCTTAATTCACCCCTCCACTTT. It codes for CASSGDRGLNSPLHF.